The 22 T cell receptor beta chains listed next were all sequenced from one sample in a study of T cells in Graves' hyperthyroidism and ophthalmopathy. Researchers took RNA transcripts and amplified the TCR beta CDR3 regions from them. HTBI primers were the set used in a first-round RT-PCR of the TCR CDR3. TCRdb fed the multiplex PCR reads into MiXCR, producing one record per CDR3 protein. The sample lists a few hundred thousand distinct CDR3 sequences; more than 12% were seen once. The sample comprised blood. The receptors come from a woman in her 30s with Graves' ophthalmopathy.

The table lists this clonotype with a few counts. This sequence joins TRBV19 and TRBJ1-6, with TRBD1 as a possible D gene (5 bases). The V and J ends lost 7 bases and 3 bases respectively, with 10 bases between them. The CDR3 sequence is 14 residues long. Germline CDR1 is LNHDA and CDR2 is SQIVND (reference sequence). In DNA, the CDR3 is TGTGCCAGTAAGGGGTCAAACTATAATTCACCCCTCCACTTT. The encoded protein is CASKGSNYNSPLHF.

This clonotype was detected a few times. This rearrangement joins TRBV12-3 or TRBV12-4 to TRBJ1-6, with TRBD1 matching over 8 bases. The V segment lost 1 base and the J segment 7 bases; nucleotides outside the gene matches: 3. The CDR3 covers 15 residues. CDR3 bases: TGTGCCAGCAGTTTAGGACAGGGGCCAAATTCACCCCTCCACTTT. It codes for CASSLGQGPNSPLHF.

In its sample, this clonotype was seen many times. This chain connects TRBV7-9 to TRBJ2-7; a weak D match, TRBD2 (6 bases). The CDR3 has 15 amino acids. Germline CDR1 reads SEHNR; CDR2 reads FQNEAQ (reference sequence). The V gene lost 1 base and the J gene lost 3 bases, with 13 bases spanning the gap. The CDR3 bases are TGTGCCAGCAGCTTAGTGGGGACTCGGGACTACGAGCAGTACTTC. Translated: CASSLVGTRDYEQYF. Combining the CDR3 with reference TRBV7-9 and TRBJ2-7 gives the whole variable domain DTGVSQNPRHKITKRGQNVTFRCDPISEHNRLYWYRQTLGQGPEFLTYFQNEAQLEKSRLLSDRFSAERPKGSFSTLEIQRTEQGDSAMYLCASSLVGTRDYEQYFGPGTRLTVT.

The table lists this clonotype with a count of one. V usage is TRBV24-1 and J usage is TRBJ1-2, with TRBD1 matching over 7 bases. The CDR3 is 15 residues long. With 9 bases clipped from V and 5 bases from J, the junction kept 14 bases outside the gene matches. CDR1 and CDR2 (germline): KGHDR, SFDVKD. CDR3 loop: CATGIPGQLIYGYTF. CDR3 DNA: TGTGCCACCGGAATACCGGGACAGCTAATTTATGGCTACACCTTC.

The chain uses TRBV5-1 and TRBJ1-2; possible D gene TRBD1, 6 bases. In germline, CDR1 is SGHRS, CDR2 YFSETQ. CDR3 length: 18 residues. The V end was cut by 0 bases, the J end by 1 base, with 19 bases between. DNA for the CDR3: TGCGCCAGCAGCTTGGCCGGGGCTAGCACAGGGAGTAACTATGGCTACACCTTC. Translation gives CASSLAGASTGSNYGYTF.

The chain has TRBV9 and TRBJ2-2; 10 nucleotides line up with TRBD1. Germline V gene data show CDR1 as SGDLS and CDR2 as YYNGEE. Trimming at V came to 3 bases and at J to 6 bases, leaving 8 bases not matched to a gene. The CDR3 spans 16 residues. The CDR3 nucleotides read TGTGCCAGCAGCGGGCGTCGACAGGGGGCTCCCGGGGAGCTGTTTTTT. Its protein is CASSGRRQGAPGELFF.

In this sample, this clonotype turned up many times. The chain recombines TRBV9 with TRBJ2-3, with no clear D. The CDR3 is 13 amino acids. Per the germline V gene, CDR1 is SGDLS and CDR2 is YYNGEE. The V end lost 0 bases, the J end lost 4 bases, and 6 bases lay between the germline ends. The CDR3 sequence is CASSVVGSDTQYF. In DNA, the CDR3 is TGTGCCAGCAGCGTAGTGGGTTCAGATACGCAGTATTTT.

The V and J genes are TRBV5-5 and TRBJ1-5; D gene uncertain. Germline CDR1 and CDR2: SGHKS and YYEKEE (reference sequence). This CDR3 spans 17 amino acids. With 4 bases removed from V and 2 bases from J, the gap between germline ends came to 19 bases. In DNA, the CDR3 is TGTGCCAGCAGCATATCCCTGGGGTCGTCTGGCAATCAGCCCCAGCATTTT. Its translation: CASSISLGSSGNQPQHF.

The chain couples TRBV7-9 to TRBJ2-3; 12 positions agree with TRBD2. There are 17 residues in the CDR3. In germline, CDR1 is SEHNR, CDR2 FQNEAQ (reference sequence). Trimming took 5 bases from V and 6 from J; bases not matched to a gene: 12. This CDR3 is CASSPTLAGGDTDTQYF. CDR3 coding DNA: TGTGCCAGCAGCCCAACCCTAGCGGGGGGGGACACGGATACGCAGTATTTT.

This rearrangement joins TRBV12-3 or TRBV12-4 to TRBJ2-1; TRBD2 aligns across 11 bases. The CDR3 runs 16 residues. The V gene end was trimmed by 1 base and the J gene end by 9 bases; junction bases not matched to a gene: 8. In nucleotides, the CDR3 is TGTGCCAGCAGTTTAGGACTAGCGGGGCCCCCCAGTGAGCAGTTCTTC. Its translation is CASSLGLAGPPSEQFF.

Ten or more counts support this clonotype. This chain joins TRBV7-8 and TRBJ1-4, with TRBD1 as a possible D gene (5 bases). The CDR3 is made up of 14 amino acids. The V and J ends lost 5 bases and 8 bases respectively, with 15 bases between them. Germline V gene data show CDR1 as SGHVS and CDR2 as FQNEAQ. CDR3 DNA sequence: TGTGCCAGCAGCCAGACAGAAGGATACGAAAAACTGTTTTTT. Its protein product is CASSQTEGYEKLFF.

In regard to this clonotype: Being one base from a much bigger clone, this may be a read error. This chain uses TRBV11-2 with TRBJ2-7, with D maybe TRBD1 (5 bases). The CDR3 runs 11 residues. Looked up from germline, CDR1 is SGHAT and CDR2 is FQNNGV. The CDR3 loop reads CAGRSGWEQYF. In DNA, the CDR3 is TGTGCCGGCAGATCAGGGTGGGAGCAGTACTTC.

This clonotype has a count of ten or more. The chain links TRBV6-1 to TRBJ1-1; D is perhaps TRBD1 (5 bases). Germline CDR1 reads MNHNS; CDR2 reads SASEGT. The CDR3 runs 12 residues. Trimming shortened V by 5 bases and J by 7 bases, and 11 bases separated the two germline ends. The DNA for the CDR3 is TGTGCCAGCAGTCAAGGGGTTGATGAAGCTTTCTTT. As protein: CASSQGVDEAFF.

In this sample, this clonotype turned up a few times. This chain uses TRBV19 with TRBJ2-7, with TRBD1 identical over 9 bases. The germline V gene has CDR1 LNHDA and CDR2 SQIVND (reference sequence). This CDR3 region has 16 residues. V gave up 3 bases and J gave up 0 bases; unmatched junction bases: 6. The chain's CDR3 is CASSMGGQGHSYEQYF. In nucleotides, the CDR3 is TGTGCCAGTAGTATGGGGGGACAGGGCCACTCCTACGAGCAGTACTTC.

The rearrangement links TRBV27 to TRBJ1-5, with a tentative D call TRBD1 (6 bases). Looked up from germline, CDR1 is MNHEY and CDR2 is SMNVEV (reference sequence). The CDR3 runs 14 residues. V lost 8 bases, J lost 6 bases, and 17 bases lay in between. The CDR3 loop is CASRRGGASQPQHF. The CDR3 bases are TGTGCCAGCCGCCGCGGGGGGGCTAGTCAGCCCCAGCATTTT.

Many counts were recorded for this clonotype. The CDR3, as DNA: TGCAGTGCGAACCTCTTCCGTAACACTGAAGCTTTCTTT. Its protein is CSANLFRNTEAFF. The V gene is TRBV20-1, the J gene TRBJ1-1; no definite D call. The germline V gene has CDR1 DFQATT and CDR2 SNEGSKA (reference sequence). The ends were cut back, 6 bases at V and 2 bases at J, with 13 bases in the middle. The CDR3 has 13 amino acids.

The chain joins TRBV14 to TRBJ2-5; TRBD2 might be the D (5 bases). The CDR3 contains 14 residues. V was shortened by 2 bases and J by 5 bases, with 12 bases between the two germline ends. Per the germline V gene, CDR1 is SGHDN and CDR2 is FVKESK. The DNA of the CDR3 is TGTGCCAGCAGCCAATCTTCGGGATGGGAGACCCAGTACTTC. This codes for CASSQSSGWETQYF.

This clonotype appeared many times. CDR3 DNA: TGTGCCAGCAGTGGGGCCAGGGGTTTAAACACTGAAGCTTTCTTT. It codes for CASSGARGLNTEAFF. The chain combines TRBV6-5 with TRBJ1-1; a possible D gene is TRBD1 (6 bases). The germline V gene has CDR1 MNHEY and CDR2 SVGAGI. The CDR3 covers 15 residues. Trimming shortened V by 5 bases and J by 2 bases, and 15 bases separated the two germline ends.

This clonotype was detected a few times. CDR3 protein: CASSPYYGKRVLLAKNIQYF. CDR3 nucleotide sequence: TGTGCCAGCAGCCCCTACTACGGAAAGCGGGTCCTACTAGCCAAAAACATTCAGTACTTC. V and J are TRBV4-2 and TRBJ2-4; tentative D call: TRBD2 (6 bases). The V gene's germline CDR1 is LGHNA and CDR2 YNFKEQ. V lost 4 bases and J 0 bases, leaving 25 bases between the germline ends. This CDR3 is built from 20 residues.

This clonotype has at least ten counts. This sequence joins TRBV27 and TRBJ1-1; 7 bases are a match to TRBD1. Germline V gene sequence: CDR1 MNHEY, CDR2 SMNVEV (reference sequence). The CDR3 runs 15 residues. Trimming took 4 bases from V and 0 from J; bases not matched to a gene: 5. CDR3 sequence reads: CASSSRGLLNTEAFF. The DNA of the CDR3 is TGTGCCAGCAGTTCGAGGGGGCTCCTGAACACTGAAGCTTTCTTT.

Remarks on this clonotype: The junction departs from germline at one end; a sequencing error may be responsible. V gene TRBV6-1 combines with J gene TRBJ2-3, with D hard to call. Looked up from germline, CDR1 is MNHNS and CDR2 is SASEGT. CDR3 size: 13 residues. CDR3 loop: CAGSEALPDTQYF. The CDR3, as DNA: TGTGCCGGCAGTGAAGCGCTTCCAGACACGCAGTATTTT.

At least ten counts were recorded for this clonotype. The chain recombines TRBV10-3 with TRBJ2-1, with 8 nucleotides matching TRBD2. V gave up 3 bases and J gave up 6 bases; unmatched junction bases: 7. The CDR3 loop spans 15 amino acids. CDR1 and CDR2 (germline): ENHRY, SYGVKD. The CDR3 DNA follows: TGTGCCATCAGTGATAGTCTAGCGGGCCTCAATGAGCAGTTCTTC. Translating it yields CAISDSLAGLNEQFF.